This entry describes one T cell receptor (beta chain). The antigen remains unidentified. Data came from immunoSEQ multiplex PCR; TCRdb stores just in-frame clones and leaves some out. The table has 20,000 to 25,000 clones, around 87% seen once. This entry is derived from a study of CD4 T cell repertoires in COVID-19. Study background: Other coronavirus spike proteins restimulated relabeled CFSE-low cells expanded with IL-2 for 10 days. General study points: SARS-CoV and/or HKU1 spike cultures shared between 7 and 25% of SARS-CoV-2 clonotypes. Several top expanded SARS-CoV-2-reactive clonotypes were shared by two or three memory subsets.

The CDR3 loop spans 14 amino acids. CDR1 is SQVTM and CDR2 is ANQGSEA in the germline V gene. Trimming shortened V by 7 bases and J by 7 bases, and 19 bases separated the two germline ends. Sequencing was done directly on freshly isolated, uncultured memory T cells. The specimen was central memory CD4+ T cells from blood, collected before the COVID-19 pandemic. The receptor comes from a human donor who had COVID-19. The chain joins TRBV29-1 to TRBJ2-2; D is perhaps TRBD1 (6 bases). The CDR3 region has the DNA TGCAGCGCTCGAATGACTCAGGACAGCGGGGAGCTGTTTTTT. Its translation: CSARMTQDSGELFF.